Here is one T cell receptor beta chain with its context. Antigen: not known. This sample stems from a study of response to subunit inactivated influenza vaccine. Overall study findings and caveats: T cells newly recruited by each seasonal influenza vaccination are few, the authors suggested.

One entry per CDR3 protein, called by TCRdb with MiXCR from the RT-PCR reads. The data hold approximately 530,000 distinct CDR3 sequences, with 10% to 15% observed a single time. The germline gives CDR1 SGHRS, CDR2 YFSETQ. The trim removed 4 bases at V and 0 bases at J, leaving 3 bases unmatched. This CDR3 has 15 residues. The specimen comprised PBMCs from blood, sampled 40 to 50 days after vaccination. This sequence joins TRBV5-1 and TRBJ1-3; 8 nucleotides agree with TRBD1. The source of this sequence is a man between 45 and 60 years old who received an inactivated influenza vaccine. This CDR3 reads CASSRTGGSGNTIYF. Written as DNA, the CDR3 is TGCGCCAGCAGCCGAACAGGGGGCTCTGGAAACACCATATATTTT.